This T cell receptor beta chain originates from a study of T cell changes during pregnancy in multiple sclerosis. Clones were read by immunoSEQ multiplex PCR, and TCRdb kept only the in-frame ones, dropping some. The sample includes fewer than 75,000 clones, 80% to 95% seen only once; the top ten take 3.6%. There are 14 residues in the CDR3. Trimming removed 6 bases at V and 10 bases at J, with 18 bases between. Germline assignment: CDR1 MNHNY and CDR2 SVGAGI (reference sequence). This clonotype was sampled from a female donor in good health, enrolled as a control in a pregnancy study. This material consisted of peripheral blood, taken after pregnancy. The rearrangement joins TRBV6-6 to TRBJ1-4; no definite D call. CDR3 residues: CASRSREINGKLFF. CDR3 in DNA: TGTGCCAGCAGGTCAAGGGAGATTAACGGAAAACTGTTTTTT.